This T cell receptor (beta chain) was found in a study of cytomegalovirus exposure and HLA in healthy donors (dated 2017 in TCRdb). At the level of the whole study: The 666 repertoires of the first cohort and the 95 to 150 validation repertoires were produced on the same platform, according to a later analysis. The aim of the study was to test whether cataloging public T cell receptors could identify signatures of past pathogen exposure. High-throughput TCR immunosequencing, statistical association of individual TCRs with disease status, and machine learning were combined to predict cytomegalovirus infection status. In addition to the first cohort of 666 subjects, a separate validation cohort of over 90 different subjects was used.

Points on this clone: The target of this receptor is not known. Base-call qualities are not available, and no considerably larger clone is one nucleotide away.

Library preparation was by the immunoSEQ multiplex PCR assay. For the original study's pipeline: A statistical classification framework was built for diagnosing cytomegalovirus status from the catalog of TCR beta chain sequences. This immuneACCESS table, as held by TCRdb, lists in-frame sequences with V and J called but not all clones. Of the missing ones, under half trace to an unresolved V gene in checked studies; the others have no known cause. V, J and clone size were drawn from that table, and D and trimming were deduced from the DNA. The table for this sample lists more than 150,000 clones; approximately 83% of them were counted only once. 2.8% of the sample belongs to the ten largest clones. Including the terminal cysteine and phenylalanine, the CDR3 comprises 15 residues. Just the 45-base CDR3 DNA is kept, in frame starting at base 1. As encoded in the germline V gene, CDR1 is SGDLS while CDR2 is YYNGEE. From V the trimming removes 3 bases and from J it removes 2 bases, while the gene matches leave 5 bases of the junction unaccounted for.

Donors formed part of the validation cohort, which comprised 95 to 150 subjects and was distinct from the first cohort of 550 to 850 subjects. The investigation overall reported the following: The study listed 150 to 200 TCR beta chains as associated with cytomegalovirus. The authors suggested that the approach could potentially be extended to other disease states and immunological phenotypes. A later analysis lacked HLA typing for the validation cohort, so it scored co-occurrence in that cohort across all 120 repertoires. In vitro tests confirmed that a few of the cytomegalovirus-associated TCR beta chains recognize cytomegalovirus antigens. Most TCR sequences were observed very rarely across donors, whereas some public TCRs were present in many individuals. In both the original and validation cohorts, the classifier was reported to diagnose cytomegalovirus status with high specificity and sensitivity. In a later analysis, TCRs clustered in the first cohort were found to also tend to co-occur in the roughly 120 validation repertoires, with about 93% of cluster scores above 0.

This sequence uses TRBV9 and TRBJ2-1, with 7 bases in between that match TRBD2. The TCR was taken from a woman younger than 30 in good health and CMV-seropositive. The specimen sequenced was PBMCs. In nucleotides, the sequence is TGTGCCAGCAGCGAGGGAGGGGTCGCCTACAATGAGCAGTTCTTC. It is translated as CASSEGGVAYNEQFF.